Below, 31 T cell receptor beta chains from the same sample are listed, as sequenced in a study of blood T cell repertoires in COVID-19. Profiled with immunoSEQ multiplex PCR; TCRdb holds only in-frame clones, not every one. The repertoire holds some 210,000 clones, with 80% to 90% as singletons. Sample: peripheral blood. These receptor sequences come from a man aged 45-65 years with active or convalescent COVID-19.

Here the CDR3 DNA reads TGCGCCAGCAAGGGACTAGCGATTAACGATGAGCAGTTCTTC. Its translation is CASKGLAINDEQFF. The V gene is TRBV5-1, the J gene TRBJ2-1, with TRBD2 matching over 10 bases. The V and J ends lost 6 bases and 8 bases, in that order; junction bases with no gene match: 8. CDR3 size: 14 residues. CDR1 and CDR2 from the germline V gene are SGHRS and YFSETQ.

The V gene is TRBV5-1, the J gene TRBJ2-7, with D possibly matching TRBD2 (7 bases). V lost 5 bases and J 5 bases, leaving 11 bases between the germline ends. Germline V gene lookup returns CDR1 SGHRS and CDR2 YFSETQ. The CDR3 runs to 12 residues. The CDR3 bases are TGCGCCAGCAGGGGGGGGCCGGACGAGCAGTACTTC. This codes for CASRGGPDEQYF.

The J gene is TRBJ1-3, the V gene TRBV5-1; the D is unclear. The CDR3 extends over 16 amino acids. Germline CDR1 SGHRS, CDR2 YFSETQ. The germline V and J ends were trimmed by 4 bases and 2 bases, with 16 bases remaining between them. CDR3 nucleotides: TGCGCCAGCAGCCTAATGATAGGAGGGACTGGAAACACCATATATTTT. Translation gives CASSLMIGGTGNTIYF.

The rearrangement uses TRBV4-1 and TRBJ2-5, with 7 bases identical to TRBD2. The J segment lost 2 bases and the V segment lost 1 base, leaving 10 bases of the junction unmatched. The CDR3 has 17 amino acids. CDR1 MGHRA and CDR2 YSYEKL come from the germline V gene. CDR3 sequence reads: CASSQAQASGVQETQYF. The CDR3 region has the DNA TGCGCCAGCAGCCAAGCCCAGGCTAGCGGCGTACAAGAGACCCAGTACTTC.

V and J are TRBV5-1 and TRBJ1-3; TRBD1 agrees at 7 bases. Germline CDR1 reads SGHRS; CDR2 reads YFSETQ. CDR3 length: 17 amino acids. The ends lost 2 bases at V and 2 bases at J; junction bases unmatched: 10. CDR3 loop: CASSLQSRDSPGNTIYF. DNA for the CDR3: TGCGCCAGCAGCTTACAGTCCCGGGACAGTCCTGGAAACACCATATATTTT.

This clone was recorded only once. For the CDR3, the DNA is TGTGCCAGCAGTTACTCTGGGACAACTGGAAACACCATATATTTT. It specifies CASSYSGTTGNTIYF. V usage is TRBV6-6 and J usage is TRBJ1-3, with D tentatively TRBD1 (6 bases). Germline V gene data show CDR1 as MNHNY and CDR2 as SVGAGI (reference sequence). The CDR3 contains 15 residues. V shed 0 bases and J shed 2 bases, with 8 bases lying between them.

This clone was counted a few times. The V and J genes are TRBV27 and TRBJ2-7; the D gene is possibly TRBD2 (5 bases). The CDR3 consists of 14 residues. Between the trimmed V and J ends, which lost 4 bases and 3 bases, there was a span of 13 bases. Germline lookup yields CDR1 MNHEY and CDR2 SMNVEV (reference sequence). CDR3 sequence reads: CASSSAGDYYEQYF. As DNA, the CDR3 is TGTGCCAGCAGTTCCGCCGGGGATTACTACGAGCAGTACTTC.

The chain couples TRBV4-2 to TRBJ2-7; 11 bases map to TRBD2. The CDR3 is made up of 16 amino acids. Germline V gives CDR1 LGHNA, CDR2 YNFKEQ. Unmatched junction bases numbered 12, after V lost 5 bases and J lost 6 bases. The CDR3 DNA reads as TGTGCCAGCAGCTCTCTGACTAGCGGGAAACGAGGCGAGCAGTACTTC. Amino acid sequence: CASSSLTSGKRGEQYF.

The CDR3 is CASSRGRFPSSGNTIYF. The CDR3 DNA reads TGTGCCAGCAGCCGAGGCAGGTTCCCGAGCTCTGGAAACACCATATATTTT. This sequence joins TRBV6-6 and TRBJ1-3, with no clear D. The CDR3 consists of 17 residues. Germline CDR1 MNHNY, CDR2 SVGAGI (reference sequence). Trimming shortened V by 6 bases and J by 0 bases, and 18 bases separated the two germline ends.

CDR3 loop: CASSRGRGAGANVLTF. The DNA for the CDR3 is TGTGCCAGCTCACGGGGTCGTGGGGCAGGGGCCAACGTCCTGACTTTC. The chain has TRBV18 and TRBJ2-6; weak D call: TRBD1 (5 bases). The CDR3 spans 16 residues. Germline CDR1 and CDR2: KGHSH and LQKENI. V was cut by 4 bases and J by 4 bases, with 14 bases left in between.

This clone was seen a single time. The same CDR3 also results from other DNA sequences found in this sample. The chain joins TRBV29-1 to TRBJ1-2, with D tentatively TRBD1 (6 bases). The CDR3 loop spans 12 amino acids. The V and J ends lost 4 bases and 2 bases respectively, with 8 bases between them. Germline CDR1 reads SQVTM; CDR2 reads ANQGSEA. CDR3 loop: CSVGQGNYGYTF. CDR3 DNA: TGCAGCGTTGGGCAGGGGAACTATGGCTACACCTTC. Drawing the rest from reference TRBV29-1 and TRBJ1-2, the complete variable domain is SAVISQKPSRDICQRGTSLTIQCQVDSQVTMMFWYRQQPGQSLTLIATANQGSEATYESGFVIDKFPISRPNLTFSTLTVSNMSPEDSSIYLCSVGQGNYGYTFGSGTRLTVV.

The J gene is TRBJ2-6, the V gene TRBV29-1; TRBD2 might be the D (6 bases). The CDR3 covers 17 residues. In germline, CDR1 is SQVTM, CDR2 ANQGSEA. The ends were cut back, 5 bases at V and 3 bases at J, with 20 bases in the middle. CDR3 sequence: CSVKVRDSKDGANVLTF. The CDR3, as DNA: TGCAGCGTTAAGGTCAGGGACTCTAAGGATGGGGCCAACGTCCTGACTTTC.

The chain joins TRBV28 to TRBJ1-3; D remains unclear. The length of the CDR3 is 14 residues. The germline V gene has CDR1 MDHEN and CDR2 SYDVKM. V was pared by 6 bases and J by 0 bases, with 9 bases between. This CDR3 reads CASSSTGSGNTIYF. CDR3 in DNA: TGTGCCAGCAGCTCGACTGGCTCTGGAAACACCATATATTTT. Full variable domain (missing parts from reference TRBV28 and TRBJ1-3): DVKVTQSSRYLVKRTGEKVFLECVQDMDHENMFWYRQDPGLGLRLIYFSYDVKMKEKGDIPEGYSVSREKKERFSLILESASTNQTSMYLCASSSTGSGNTIYFGEGSWLTVV.

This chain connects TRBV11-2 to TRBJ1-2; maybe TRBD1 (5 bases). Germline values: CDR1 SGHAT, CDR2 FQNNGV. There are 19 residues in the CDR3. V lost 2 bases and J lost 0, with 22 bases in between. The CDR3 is CASSLTGGDADGANYGYTF. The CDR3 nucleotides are TGTGCCAGCAGCTTAACGGGGGGGGACGCCGACGGAGCTAACTATGGCTACACCTTC.

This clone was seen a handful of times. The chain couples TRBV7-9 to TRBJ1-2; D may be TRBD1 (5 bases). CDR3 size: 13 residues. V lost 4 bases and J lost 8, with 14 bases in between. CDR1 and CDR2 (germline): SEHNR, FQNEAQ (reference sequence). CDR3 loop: CASSSAGFYGYTF. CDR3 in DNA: TGTGCCAGCAGCTCGGCAGGGTTCTACGGCTACACCTTC.

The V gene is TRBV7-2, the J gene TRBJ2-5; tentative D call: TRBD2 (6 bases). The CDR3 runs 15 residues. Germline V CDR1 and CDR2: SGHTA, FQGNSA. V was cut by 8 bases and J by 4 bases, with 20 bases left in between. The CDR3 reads CASRQAGSMLETQYF. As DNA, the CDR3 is TGTGCCAGCCGCCAGGCGGGGAGTATGCTAGAGACCCAGTACTTC.

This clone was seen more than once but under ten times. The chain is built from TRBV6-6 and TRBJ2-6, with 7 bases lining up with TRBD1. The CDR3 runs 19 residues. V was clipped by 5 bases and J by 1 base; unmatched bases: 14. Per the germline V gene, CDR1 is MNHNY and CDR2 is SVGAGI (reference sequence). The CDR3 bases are TGTGCCAGCAGTCGACCGCGACAGGGTGCAGGGTCTGGGGCCAACGTCCTGACTTTC. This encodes CASSRPRQGAGSGANVLTF.

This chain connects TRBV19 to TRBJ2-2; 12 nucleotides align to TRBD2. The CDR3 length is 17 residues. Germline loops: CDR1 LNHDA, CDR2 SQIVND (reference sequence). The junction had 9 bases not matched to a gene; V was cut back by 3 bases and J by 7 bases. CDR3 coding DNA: TGTGCCAGTAGTATCGTACCTAGCGGGAGGGGAGGCGGGGAGCTGTTTTTT. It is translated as CASSIVPSGRGGGELFF.

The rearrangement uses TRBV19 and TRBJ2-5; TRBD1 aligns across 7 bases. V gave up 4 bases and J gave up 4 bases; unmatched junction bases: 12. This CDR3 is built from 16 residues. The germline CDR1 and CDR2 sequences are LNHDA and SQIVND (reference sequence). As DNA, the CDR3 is TGTGCCAGTAGTAAAAGACAGGGAAGCTCCAGAGAGACCCAGTACTTC. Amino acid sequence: CASSKRQGSSRETQYF.

The DNA of the CDR3 is TGTGCCAGCAGCTTGACGGCCAGTGGGGGCTACTATGGCTACACCTTC. It is translated as CASSLTASGGYYGYTF. The chain joins TRBV7-6 to TRBJ1-2; D perhaps matches TRBD1 (6 bases). CDR3 length: 16 amino acids. Trimming removed 3 bases at V and 3 bases at J, with 17 bases between. The germline gives CDR1 SGHVS, CDR2 FNYEAQ.

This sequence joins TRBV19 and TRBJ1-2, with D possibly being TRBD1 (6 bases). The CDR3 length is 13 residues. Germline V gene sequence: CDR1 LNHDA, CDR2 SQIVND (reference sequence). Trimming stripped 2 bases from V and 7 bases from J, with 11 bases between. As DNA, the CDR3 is TGTGCCAGTAGTATAAAGGGACAACGTGGCTACACCTTC. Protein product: CASSIKGQRGYTF.

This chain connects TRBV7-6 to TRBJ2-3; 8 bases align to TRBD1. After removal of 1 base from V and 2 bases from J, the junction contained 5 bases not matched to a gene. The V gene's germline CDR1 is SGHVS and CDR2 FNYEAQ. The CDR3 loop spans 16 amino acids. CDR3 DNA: TGTGCCAGCAGCTTAGAATCGACAGGGGCCACAGATACGCAGTATTTT. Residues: CASSLESTGATDTQYF.

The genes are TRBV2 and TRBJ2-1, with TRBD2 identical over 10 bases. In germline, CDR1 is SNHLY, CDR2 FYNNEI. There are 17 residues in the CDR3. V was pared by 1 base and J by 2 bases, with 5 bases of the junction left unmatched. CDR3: CASSEDLSGGPYNEQFF. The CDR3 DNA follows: TGTGCCAGCAGTGAAGATCTTAGCGGGGGGCCCTACAATGAGCAGTTCTTC. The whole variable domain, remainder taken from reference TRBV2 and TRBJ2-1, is EPEVTQTPSHQVTQMGQEVILRCVPISNHLYFYWYRQILGQKVEFLVSFYNNEISEKSEIFDDQFSVERPDGSNFTLKIRSTKLEDSAMYFCASSEDLSGGPYNEQFFGPGTRLTVL.

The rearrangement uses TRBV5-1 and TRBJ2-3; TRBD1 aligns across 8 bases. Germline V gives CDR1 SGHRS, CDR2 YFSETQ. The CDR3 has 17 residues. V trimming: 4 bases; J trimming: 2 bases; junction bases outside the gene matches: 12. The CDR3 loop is CASSQTPRQGHTDTQYF. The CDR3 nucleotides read TGCGCCAGCAGCCAGACCCCAAGACAGGGGCACACAGATACGCAGTATTTT.

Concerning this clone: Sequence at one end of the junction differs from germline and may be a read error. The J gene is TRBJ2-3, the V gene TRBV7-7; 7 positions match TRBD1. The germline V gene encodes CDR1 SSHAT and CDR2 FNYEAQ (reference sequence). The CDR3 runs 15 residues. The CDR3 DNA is TGTGCTAGCAGCCCTTCGACAGGGATACATGATACGCAGTATTTT. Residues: CASSPSTGIHDTQYF.

Here the CDR3 reads CASSQPRGVRASYNEQFF. The CDR3 DNA sequence: TGTGCCAGCAGCCAACCCCGGGGGGTTAGGGCCTCCTACAATGAGCAGTTCTTC. V usage is TRBV7-2 and J usage is TRBJ2-1, with 7 nucleotides matching TRBD2. V lost 5 bases, J lost 0 bases, and 13 bases stayed unmatched. Germline V gene lookup returns CDR1 SGHTA and CDR2 FQGNSA. This CDR3 is built from 18 residues.

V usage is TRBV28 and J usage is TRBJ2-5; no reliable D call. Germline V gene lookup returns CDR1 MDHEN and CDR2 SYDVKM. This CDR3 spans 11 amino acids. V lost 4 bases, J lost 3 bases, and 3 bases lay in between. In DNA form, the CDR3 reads TGTGCCAGCAGTTCTGAAGAGACCCAGTACTTC. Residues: CASSSEETQYF.

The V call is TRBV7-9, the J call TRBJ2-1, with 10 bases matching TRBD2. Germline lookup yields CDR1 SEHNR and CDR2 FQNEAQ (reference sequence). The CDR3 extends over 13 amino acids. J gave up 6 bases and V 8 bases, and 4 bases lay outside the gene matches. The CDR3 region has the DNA TGTGCCAGCGGACTAGCGGATCGCAATGAGCAGTTCTTC. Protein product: CASGLADRNEQFF. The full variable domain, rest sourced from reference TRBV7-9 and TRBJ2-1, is DTGVSQNPRHKITKRGQNVTFRCDPISEHNRLYWYRQTLGQGPEFLTYFQNEAQLEKSRLLSDRFSAERPKGSFSTLEIQRTEQGDSAMYLCASGLADRNEQFFGPGTRLTVL.

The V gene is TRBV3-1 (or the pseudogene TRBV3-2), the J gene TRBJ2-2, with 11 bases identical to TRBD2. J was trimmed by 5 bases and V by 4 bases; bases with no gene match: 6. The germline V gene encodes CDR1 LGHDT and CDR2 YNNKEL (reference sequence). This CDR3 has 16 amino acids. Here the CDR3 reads CASSPSSGGFTGELFF. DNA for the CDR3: TGTGCCAGCAGCCCCTCTAGCGGGGGGTTTACCGGGGAGCTGTTTTTT.

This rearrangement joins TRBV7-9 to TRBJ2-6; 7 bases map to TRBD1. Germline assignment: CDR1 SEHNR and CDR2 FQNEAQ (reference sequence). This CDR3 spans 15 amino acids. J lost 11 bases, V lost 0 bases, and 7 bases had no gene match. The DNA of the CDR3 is TGTGCCAGCAGCTTAGCAGGGGGCGCTTGGGACGTCCTGACTTTC. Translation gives CASSLAGGAWDVLTF.

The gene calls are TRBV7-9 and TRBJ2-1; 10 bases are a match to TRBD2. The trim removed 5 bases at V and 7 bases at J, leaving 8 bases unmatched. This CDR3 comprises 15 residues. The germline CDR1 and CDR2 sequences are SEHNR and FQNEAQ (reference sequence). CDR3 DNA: TGTGCCAGCAGCCCAGAGGGACTAGCGAGAAATGAGCAGTTCTTC. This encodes CASSPEGLARNEQFF.